The 2 T cell receptor beta chains below come from one sample, sequenced in a study of blood T cells in healthy people across ages. A sample-barcoded 5' primer and a J-beta primer mix were used in a second PCR of roughly 6 to 12 cycles. Each CDR3 protein is one row after TCRdb ran MiXCR on the 5' RACE reads. The sample yields roughly 800,000 distinct CDR3 sequences, nearly 60% seen once. Source material: blood. These receptors all stem from a man aged 25-45 years in good health.

The V call is TRBV7-2, the J call TRBJ1-2; D is unclear. V was trimmed by 5 bases and J by 4 bases, leaving 14 bases between them. CDR3 length: 14 amino acids. Per the germline V gene, CDR1 is SGHTA and CDR2 is FQGNSA. The CDR3 region is CASSAREGSYGYTF. The CDR3 nucleotides are TGTGCCAGCAGCGCCCGGGAGGGATCCTATGGCTACACCTTC.

V usage is TRBV7-9 and J usage is TRBJ2-1; a weak D match, TRBD2 (6 bases). The germline V gene has CDR1 SEHNR and CDR2 FQNEAQ (reference sequence). The CDR3 covers 17 residues. Between the trimmed V and J ends, which lost 5 bases and 6 bases, there was a span of 23 bases. The CDR3 is CASSVGLRDFEINEQFF. CDR3 DNA: TGTGCCAGCAGCGTAGGACTCCGGGACTTCGAGATCAATGAGCAGTTCTTC.